The rows below give T cell receptor beta chains drawn from one sample of a study of blood T cell repertoires in COVID-19. Repertoires were generated with immunoSEQ multiplex PCR, while TCRdb's copy carries only in-frame clones and drops some. The data hold almost 85,000 clones, with 80% to 90% observed a single time. The sample taken for sequencing was peripheral blood. These TCRs come from an elderly man with active or convalescent COVID-19. The CDR3 runs from the conserved cysteine through the conserved F or W. The D gene is left open where the match is weak. A clone size is listed for some rows: how often the clone was seen (once, few, many), or a class if it is expanded.

d_gene: .
abundance: .
len: 16
j_gene: TRBJ2-7
v_gene: TRBV28
CDR3nt: TGTGCCAGCAGTTCCCTACAGGGTGGCTTTTTAGGGGAGCAGTACTTC
CDR3aa: CASSSLQGGFLGEQYF

d_gene: .
abundance: .
len: 13
j_gene: TRBJ1-5
v_gene: TRBV5-5
CDR3nt: TGTGCCAGCAGCGATAACGCGGGAGAACCCCAGCATTTT
CDR3aa: CASSDNAGEPQHF

d_gene: .
abundance: few
len: 14
j_gene: TRBJ1-2
v_gene: TRBV5-4
CDR3nt: TGTGCCAGCAGCTTGGGTCAACTGAACTATGGCTACACCTTC
CDR3aa: CASSLGQLNYGYTF

d_gene: TRBD1
abundance: .
len: 16
j_gene: TRBJ1-2
v_gene: TRBV14
CDR3nt: TGTGCCAGCAGCATAACAACCGGGACAGGGGGACCGGGCTACACCTTC
CDR3aa: CASSITTGTGGPGYTF

d_gene: .
abundance: .
len: 17
j_gene: TRBJ2-6
v_gene: TRBV7-3
CDR3nt: TGTGCCAGCAGCTCTCTACAGCAGGGAGGTGGGGCCAACGTCCTGACTTTC
CDR3aa: CASSSLQQGGGANVLTF

d_gene: TRBD1
abundance: few
len: 15
j_gene: TRBJ1-5
v_gene: TRBV5-1
CDR3nt: TGCGCCAGCAGCTTGGAGGGACAGGGGACTCAGCCCCAGCATTTT
CDR3aa: CASSLEGQGTQPQHF

d_gene: .
abundance: .
len: 13
j_gene: TRBJ2-5
v_gene: TRBV10-1
CDR3nt: TGCGCCAGCAGTGTGAAACCCGGAGAGACCCAGTACTTC
CDR3aa: CASSVKPGETQYF

d_gene: TRBD1
abundance: few
len: 15
j_gene: TRBJ1-2
v_gene: TRBV6-1
CDR3nt: TGTGCCAGCAGTGAAAGGACAGGGGTATTATATGGCTACACCTTC
CDR3aa: CASSERTGVLYGYTF

d_gene: TRBD2
abundance: .
len: 15
j_gene: TRBJ2-5
v_gene: TRBV7-7
CDR3nt: TGTGCCAGCAGCTTAGGTGCTAGCGGACAAGAGACCCAGTACTTC
CDR3aa: CASSLGASGQETQYF

d_gene: .
abundance: .
len: 13
j_gene: TRBJ1-2
v_gene: TRBV5-1
CDR3nt: TGCGCCAGCAGCTTTAATCCGGGGAGGGGCTACACCTTC
CDR3aa: CASSFNPGRGYTF

d_gene: TRBD1
abundance: .
len: 23
j_gene: TRBJ2-1
v_gene: TRBV24-1
CDR3nt: TGTGCCACCAGTGATTTGTATATAGTCGTACGGACAGGGCAAAAATACTCCTACAATGAGCAGTTCTTC
CDR3aa: CATSDLYIVVRTGQKYSYNEQFF

d_gene: .
abundance: once
len: 15
j_gene: TRBJ1-2
v_gene: TRBV28
CDR3nt: TGTGCCAGCAGTCCACCGGGATTCGATGGCTATGGCTACACCTTC
CDR3aa: CASSPPGFDGYGYTF

d_gene: .
abundance: .
len: 14
j_gene: TRBJ1-3
v_gene: TRBV5-4
CDR3nt: TGTGCCAGCAGCCCGACAGTCTCTGGAAACACCATATATTTT
CDR3aa: CASSPTVSGNTIYF

d_gene: TRBD2
abundance: once
len: 15
j_gene: TRBJ2-1
v_gene: TRBV2
CDR3nt: TGTGCCAGCAGTGAATCTAGCGGGGGGTACAATGAGCAGTTCTTC
CDR3aa: CASSESSGGYNEQFF

d_gene: .
abundance: few
len: 16
j_gene: TRBJ1-1
v_gene: TRBV7-2
CDR3nt: TGTGCCAGCAGCTTTTCTCCGGCGCCCACTATCACTGAAGCTTTCTTT
CDR3aa: CASSFSPAPTITEAFF

d_gene: TRBD1
abundance: .
len: 15
j_gene: TRBJ1-2
v_gene: TRBV5-1
CDR3nt: TGCGCCAGCAGCTTGGTAGGACAGGGAATTAGCGGCTACACCTTC
CDR3aa: CASSLVGQGISGYTF

d_gene: TRBD2
abundance: .
len: 13
j_gene: TRBJ2-7
v_gene: TRBV10-2
CDR3nt: TGCGCCAGCACCATAGCGGGGACTTACGAGCAGTACTTC
CDR3aa: CASTIAGTYEQYF

d_gene: TRBD1
abundance: .
len: 15
j_gene: TRBJ1-2
v_gene: TRBV9
CDR3nt: TGTGCCAGCAGCGTAGCGGGACAGGGTGGCTATGGCTACACCTTC
CDR3aa: CASSVAGQGGYGYTF

d_gene: TRBD1
abundance: .
len: 14
j_gene: TRBJ2-1
v_gene: TRBV7-8
CDR3nt: TGTGCCAGCAGCACCTCACAGGGGATAAATGAGCAGTTCTTC
CDR3aa: CASSTSQGINEQFF

d_gene: TRBD1
abundance: once
len: 15
j_gene: TRBJ2-1
v_gene: TRBV28
CDR3nt: TGTGCCAGCGTCACCCCCGGGACAGCCTACAATGAGCAGTTCTTC
CDR3aa: CASVTPGTAYNEQFF

d_gene: TRBD1
abundance: .
len: 13
j_gene: TRBJ1-1
v_gene: TRBV5-5
CDR3nt: TGTGCCAGCAGCTGGACAGGGACGGGAGAAGCTTTCTTT
CDR3aa: CASSWTGTGEAFF

d_gene: TRBD1
abundance: once
len: 16
j_gene: TRBJ1-2
v_gene: TRBV5-4
CDR3nt: TGTGCCAGCAGCTCCCAACAGGGGGCGTCGTACTATGGCTACACCTTC
CDR3aa: CASSSQQGASYYGYTF

d_gene: .
abundance: .
len: 12
j_gene: TRBJ2-1
v_gene: TRBV18
CDR3nt: TGTGCCAGCTCACCACCGGCCAATGAGCAGTTCTTC
CDR3aa: CASSPPANEQFF

d_gene: TRBD1
abundance: .
len: 12
j_gene: TRBJ2-5
v_gene: TRBV23-1
CDR3nt: TGCGCCATTCGGACAGGGCGAGAGACCCAGTACTTC
CDR3aa: CAIRTGRETQYF

d_gene: TRBD1
abundance: .
len: 13
j_gene: TRBJ1-2
v_gene: TRBV30
CDR3nt: TGTGCCTGGAGGGGGACAGGGGAGAGTGGCTACACCTTC
CDR3aa: CAWRGTGESGYTF

d_gene: .
abundance: .
len: 17
j_gene: TRBJ1-1
v_gene: TRBV7-2
CDR3nt: TGTGCCAGCAGCTTAGCCGAGGCCTCCGGAGGAATGACTGAAGCTTTCTTT
CDR3aa: CASSLAEASGGMTEAFF

d_gene: TRBD1
abundance: few
len: 13
j_gene: TRBJ1-2
v_gene: TRBV5-6
CDR3nt: TGTGCCAGCAGCCGGACAGGGCGCTATGGCTACACCTTC
CDR3aa: CASSRTGRYGYTF

d_gene: .
abundance: .
len: 15
j_gene: TRBJ1-1
v_gene: TRBV3-1/TRBV3-2
CDR3nt: TGTGCCAGCAGCCAAGAAAAGCACCGCCGGACTGAAGCTTTCTTT
CDR3aa: CASSQEKHRRTEAFF

d_gene: TRBD2
abundance: few
len: 19
j_gene: TRBJ2-7
v_gene: TRBV4-2
CDR3nt: TGTGCCAGCAGCCAGTTTCCGGGACTAGCGGAATTCTTTTCCTACGAGCAGTACTTC
CDR3aa: CASSQFPGLAEFFSYEQYF

d_gene: .
abundance: .
len: 15
j_gene: TRBJ2-7
v_gene: TRBV28
CDR3nt: TGTGCCAGCAGTTTGATTGGGTACAGGCGGCGGGAGCAGTACTTC
CDR3aa: CASSLIGYRRREQYF

d_gene: TRBD1
abundance: .
len: 13
j_gene: TRBJ1-3
v_gene: TRBV19
CDR3nt: TGTGCCAGTAGTGGGGACAGGGGAAACACCATATATTTT
CDR3aa: CASSGDRGNTIYF

d_gene: TRBD1
abundance: .
len: 15
j_gene: TRBJ1-5
v_gene: TRBV10-3
CDR3nt: TGTGCCATCAGTGAGTCGGCAGGGGGCGCAGGTCCCCAGCATTTT
CDR3aa: CAISESAGGAGPQHF

d_gene: TRBD1
abundance: .
len: 14
j_gene: TRBJ2-5
v_gene: TRBV27
CDR3nt: TGTGCCAGCAGCCGGACAGGGGGCCGAGAGACCCAGTACTTC
CDR3aa: CASSRTGGRETQYF